Listed below are T cell receptor beta chains from one sample, sequenced in a study of regulatory and conventional T cells in RAG deficiency. The assay was immunoSEQ multiplex PCR, and TCRdb's table has in-frame clones only and misses some. This table holds 34,000 or so clones, around 91% found once. This same sample was also part of a study on regulatory T cells.

The sample taken for sequencing was CD8+ T cells sorted from blood. These receptors all come from a human donor in good health. Each CDR3 is given with its conserved first and last residue. Each record gives: V gene, clone size, D gene, J gene, CDR3 protein, CDR3 DNA. The D gene is left open where the match is weak. Size is stated for part of the rows, as once, few or many counts, or as a class when the clone is expanded.

V gene: TRBV2
clone size: NA
D gene: TRBD1
J gene: TRBJ1-6
CDR3 protein: CASSENRGNSPLHF
CDR3 DNA: TGTGCCAGCAGTGAAAACAGGGGAAATTCACCCCTCCACTTT

V gene: TRBV19
clone size: NA
D gene: NA
J gene: TRBJ2-1
CDR3 protein: CASSTRYEQFF
CDR3 DNA: TGTGCCAGTAGTACCCGTTATGAGCAGTTCTTC

V gene: TRBV13
clone size: NA
D gene: NA
J gene: TRBJ2-7
CDR3 protein: CASSPTGQTYEQYF
CDR3 DNA: TGTGCCAGCAGCCCAACAGGGCAAACCTACGAGCAGTACTTC

V gene: TRBV18
clone size: NA
D gene: NA
J gene: TRBJ1-1
CDR3 protein: CASSLGTDTEAFF
CDR3 DNA: TGTGCCAGCTCACTCGGTACTGACACTGAAGCTTTCTTT

V gene: TRBV10-1
clone size: NA
D gene: NA
J gene: TRBJ1-3
CDR3 protein: CASSEATGSGNTIYF
CDR3 DNA: TGCGCCAGCAGTGAGGCCACAGGATCTGGAAACACCATATATTTT

V gene: TRBV29-1
clone size: NA
D gene: NA
J gene: TRBJ1-1
CDR3 protein: CSVVETEAFF
CDR3 DNA: TGCAGCGTTGTTGAGACTGAAGCTTTCTTT

V gene: TRBV6-5
clone size: NA
D gene: TRBD2
J gene: TRBJ2-7
CDR3 protein: CASSTLAGEAHEQYF
CDR3 DNA: TGTGCCAGCAGTACGCTAGCGGGAGAGGCCCACGAGCAGTACTTC

V gene: TRBV30
clone size: NA
D gene: NA
J gene: TRBJ1-1
CDR3 protein: CAWSNVGAFF
CDR3 DNA: TGTGCCTGGAGTAACGTGGGGGCTTTCTTT

V gene: TRBV5-1
clone size: NA
D gene: NA
J gene: TRBJ2-7
CDR3 protein: CASSLGWETYEQYF
CDR3 DNA: TGCGCCAGCAGCTTGGGTTGGGAGACCTACGAGCAGTACTTC

V gene: TRBV27
clone size: NA
D gene: TRBD1
J gene: TRBJ1-6
CDR3 protein: CASSSGGLNSPLHF
CDR3 DNA: TGTGCCAGCAGCTCAGGGGGCCTTAATTCACCCCTCCACTTT

V gene: TRBV23-1
clone size: NA
D gene: NA
J gene: TRBJ2-7
CDR3 protein: CASSQSLGPSSYEQYF
CDR3 DNA: TGCGCCAGCAGTCAATCTCTGGGCCCGAGCTCCTACGAGCAGTACTTC

V gene: TRBV9
clone size: NA
D gene: TRBD1
J gene: TRBJ2-7
CDR3 protein: CASSVEGTVAYEQYF
CDR3 DNA: TGTGCCAGCAGCGTAGAAGGGACAGTCGCCTACGAGCAGTACTTC

V gene: TRBV5-6
clone size: once
D gene: NA
J gene: TRBJ1-1
CDR3 protein: CASSLSRHTEAFF
CDR3 DNA: TGTGCCAGCAGCTTGTCCAGGCACACTGAAGCTTTCTTT

V gene: TRBV7-8
clone size: NA
D gene: NA
J gene: TRBJ2-7
CDR3 protein: CASSFSSYEQYF
CDR3 DNA: TGTGCCAGCAGCTTTTCCTCCTACGAGCAGTACTTC

V gene: TRBV6-5
clone size: NA
D gene: TRBD2
J gene: TRBJ2-7
CDR3 protein: CASSMSGRTFYEQYF
CDR3 DNA: TGTGCCAGCAGCATGAGCGGGAGGACCTTTTACGAGCAGTACTTC

V gene: TRBV6-5
clone size: NA
D gene: NA
J gene: TRBJ1-4
CDR3 protein: CASSYSESEKLFF
CDR3 DNA: TGTGCCAGCAGTTACTCAGAGAGTGAAAAACTGTTTTTT

V gene: TRBV28
clone size: NA
D gene: NA
J gene: TRBJ1-6
CDR3 protein: CASSLSGGLISDLHF
CDR3 DNA: TGTGCCAGCAGTTTATCGGGAGGCCTTATTTCGGACCTCCACTTT